The sequence of this T cell receptor (beta chain) was determined in a study of control samples from healthy donors and cancer patients. Germline V gene lookup returns CDR1 MNHEY and CDR2 SVGEGT. The V end lost 2 bases, the J end lost 5 bases, and 4 bases lay between the germline ends. The CDR3 sequence is 12 residues long. Sequenced by immunoSEQ multiplex PCR; TCRdb stores in-frame clones only, minus some. The table shows under 80,000 clones, with 94% occurring only once. Sequenced sample: blood. This clonotype was obtained from a woman between 25 and 40 years old in good health. The genes are TRBV6-2 or TRBV6-3 and TRBJ1-5, with D uncertain. CDR3 residues: CASSYIYQPQHF. In DNA, the CDR3 is TGTGCCAGCAGTTACATCTATCAGCCCCAGCATTTT.